The 26 T cell receptor beta chains presented below share a single source sample, sequenced in a study of blood T cell repertoires in COVID-19. The table came from immunoSEQ multiplex PCR; TCRdb's copy has only in-frame clones and leaves some out. The sample includes about 170,000 clones, roughly nine tenths of them seen just once. The sequenced sample was peripheral blood. The receptors here all came from an elderly woman in a cohort sampled during active or convalescent COVID-19.

The chain has TRBV5-8 and TRBJ1-5; D gene uncertain. The CDR3 runs to 14 residues. V lost 9 bases and J 1 base, leaving 14 bases between the germline ends. Germline-derived CDR1 and CDR2 are SGHTS and YDEGEE. The DNA of the CDR3 is TGTGCCACGAGGGCAGGCGGGAGCAATCAGCCCCAGCATTTT. Translated, it gives CATRAGGSNQPQHF.

The V gene is TRBV5-1, the J gene TRBJ1-5, with D perhaps TRBD1 (5 bases). This CDR3 contains 13 residues. V was clipped by 2 bases and J by 5 bases, with 8 bases between them. Germline CDR1 reads SGHRS; CDR2 reads YFSETQ. The CDR3 nucleotides read TGCGCCAGCAGCTTAGGGGTCGATCAGCCCCAGCATTTT. As protein: CASSLGVDQPQHF.

This sequence joins TRBV30 and TRBJ2-5, with TRBD2 identical over 10 bases. The CDR3 contains 15 residues. Looked up from germline, CDR1 is GTSNPN and CDR2 is SVGIG (reference sequence). The J segment lost 2 bases and the V segment lost 0 bases, leaving 3 bases of the junction unmatched. CDR3 nucleotide sequence: TGTGCCTGGAGTGTTACAGCGGGGGGGCAAGAGACCCAGTACTTC. It translates to CAWSVTAGGQETQYF. The variable domain in full, with the rest retrieved from reference TRBV30 and TRBJ2-5, is SQTIHQWPATLVQPVGSPLSLECTVEGTSNPNLYWYRQAAGRGLQLLFYSVGIGQISSEVPQNLSASRPQDRQFILSSKKLLLSDSGFYLCAWSVTAGGQETQYFGPGTRLLVL.

The CDR3 DNA reads as TGTGCCAGCAGCTTAGTGCCGGGAGCCACCGGGGAGCTGTTTTTT. This sequence encodes CASSLVPGATGELFF. V usage is TRBV7-9 and J usage is TRBJ2-2; D may be TRBD2 (6 bases). Germline CDR1 reads SEHNR; CDR2 reads FQNEAQ (reference sequence). The length of the CDR3 is 15 residues. With 1 base removed from V and 4 bases from J, the gap between germline ends came to 10 bases.

V usage is TRBV5-5 and J usage is TRBJ2-1; D unclear. This CDR3 is built from 14 residues. Trimming removed 1 base at V and 4 bases at J, with 9 bases between. CDR1 is SGHKS and CDR2 is YYEKEE in the germline V gene (reference sequence). Here the CDR3 reads CASSLSWAYNEQFF. The CDR3 DNA is TGTGCCAGCAGCTTGAGTTGGGCGTACAATGAGCAGTTCTTC.

J is TRBJ1-6 and V is TRBV4-3, with 7 bases lining up with TRBD1. The CDR3 length is 16 residues. V was clipped by 0 bases and J by 4 bases; unmatched bases: 3. Germline V gene data show CDR1 as LGHNA and CDR2 as YSLEER. CDR3 DNA sequence: TGCGCCAGCAGCCAAGAGTCCAGGGGGTATAATTCACCCCTCCACTTT. It codes for CASSQESRGYNSPLHF.

The J gene is TRBJ1-1, the V gene TRBV4-1, with no clear D. Germline CDR1 and CDR2: MGHRA and YSYEKL. V was trimmed by 2 bases and J by 6 bases, leaving 7 bases between them. The CDR3 sequence is 12 residues long. The CDR3 DNA follows: TGCGCCAGCAGCCAACCGAGGGCTGAAGCTTTCTTT. As protein: CASSQPRAEAFF.

The gene calls are TRBV28 and TRBJ1-3; the D gene is possibly TRBD1 (5 bases). CDR3 size: 16 residues. Germline CDR1 is MDHEN and CDR2 is SYDVKM. Trimming took 5 bases from V and 2 from J, leaving 16 bases between them. The CDR3 DNA follows: TGTGCCAGCAGTCTCGGGGACTTAAGGACTGGAAACACCATATATTTT. Amino acid sequence: CASSLGDLRTGNTIYF.

In DNA, the CDR3 is TGTGCCAGCAGAAATAGCGGGGGGGATGAGCAGTTCTTC. This sequence encodes CASRNSGGDEQFF. The rearrangement links TRBV25-1 to TRBJ2-1; TRBD2 matches 11 bases. This CDR3 is built from 13 residues. Germline loops: CDR1 MGHDK, CDR2 SYGVNS. Trimming took 6 bases from V and 8 from J; bases not matched to a gene: 3.

The rearrangement links TRBV28 to TRBJ1-4; TRBD1 agrees at 7 bases. Germline V gene lookup returns CDR1 MDHEN and CDR2 SYDVKM. The trim removed 6 bases at V and 0 bases at J, leaving 10 bases unmatched. This CDR3 has 17 residues. The CDR3 DNA reads TGTGCCAGCAGCTCGGACAGGAGGTACACAACTAATGAAAAACTGTTTTTT. Translation: CASSSDRRYTTNEKLFF.

The gene calls are TRBV7-9 and TRBJ1-2; D is perhaps TRBD1 (6 bases). Germline V gene data show CDR1 as SEHNR and CDR2 as FQNEAQ (reference sequence). The V end was cut by 1 base, the J end by 4 bases, with 7 bases between. This CDR3 contains 13 residues. The CDR3 DNA sequence: TGTGCCAGCAGCTTAGAGACAGGCTATGGCTACACCTTC. Its protein is CASSLETGYGYTF.

V usage is TRBV27 and J usage is TRBJ1-2; possibly TRBD1 for D (6 bases). Germline CDR1 is MNHEY and CDR2 is SMNVEV (reference sequence). The CDR3 loop spans 16 amino acids. Between the trimmed V and J ends, which lost 4 bases and 5 bases, there was a span of 20 bases. The CDR3 here is CASSSWGHRNRYGYTF. CDR3 DNA sequence: TGTGCCAGCAGTTCCTGGGGACACAGGAACCGTTATGGCTACACCTTC.

This clone was seen more than once but under ten times. The chain combines TRBV6-5 with TRBJ2-5, with 7 nucleotides matching TRBD1. Germline V gene data show CDR1 as MNHEY and CDR2 as SVGAGI. V shed 5 bases, J shed 4 bases, and the junction held 10 bases outside the gene matches. The CDR3 contains 15 residues. The CDR3 coding sequence is TGTGCCAGCAGTCCGAGGGGGCAGAAAGGAGAGACCCAGTACTTC. Protein: CASSPRGQKGETQYF.

V and J are TRBV9 and TRBJ1-2; 11 bases are shared with TRBD1. The CDR3 length is 15 residues. The J segment lost 4 bases and the V segment lost 2 bases, leaving 4 bases of the junction unmatched. Germline-derived CDR1 and CDR2 are SGDLS and YYNGEE. In nucleotides, the CDR3 is TGTGCCAGCAGCGTTGGACAGGGGGCGCCCTATGGCTACACCTTC. Amino acids: CASSVGQGAPYGYTF.

The J gene is TRBJ1-1, the V gene TRBV12-3 or TRBV12-4, with D hard to call. The CDR3 spans 13 residues. V shed 7 bases and J shed 1 base, with 10 bases lying between them. The CDR3 spells CASKIIQNTEAFF. CDR3 DNA: TGTGCCAGCAAGATCATACAGAACACTGAAGCTTTCTTT.

The CDR3 loop reads CASSAQQGPTQYF. In DNA, the CDR3 is TGTGCCAGCAGCGCGCAACAGGGGCCTACGCAGTATTTT. The chain links TRBV7-6 to TRBJ2-3; 7 nucleotides agree with TRBD1. The CDR3 consists of 13 residues. Germline V gene data show CDR1 as SGHVS and CDR2 as FNYEAQ. Germline trimming cut 5 bases from V and 8 bases from J; bases unmatched to any gene: 7. Drawing the rest from reference TRBV7-6 and TRBJ2-3, the complete variable domain is GAGVSQSPRYKVTKRGQDVALRCDPISGHVSLYWYRQALGQGPEFLTYFNYEAQQDKSGLPNDRFSAERPEGSISTLTIQRTEQRDSAMYRCASSAQQGPTQYFGPGTRLTVL.

In regard to this clone: Relative to the germline gene, one junction end is altered; a read error may explain this. The chain combines TRBV20-1 with TRBJ2-7; 8 bases are a match to TRBD2. Germline CDR1 is DFQATT and CDR2 is SNEGSKA (reference sequence). The CDR3 length is 10 residues. The CDR3 nucleotides read TGCAGTGCCTACGGGAGAATAGCGGGATTC. It encodes CSAYGRIAGF.

V usage is TRBV30 and J usage is TRBJ1-1; tentative D call: TRBD1 (5 bases). V lost 2 bases and J lost 6, with 13 bases in between. Germline V gene sequence: CDR1 GTSNPN, CDR2 SVGIG (reference sequence). This CDR3 spans 13 amino acids. DNA of the CDR3: TGTGCCTGGAGTTTTCAGGGCTTCGCTGAAGCTTTCTTT. It codes for CAWSFQGFAEAFF.

This chain links TRBV7-2 with TRBJ2-1; 10 bases line up with TRBD1. Trimming at V came to 5 bases and at J to 3 bases, leaving 13 bases not matched to a gene. Germline CDR1 is SGHTA and CDR2 is FQGNSA. The CDR3 extends over 18 amino acids. CDR3 residues: CASSLRKPGQGFYNEQFF. As DNA, the CDR3 is TGTGCCAGCAGCCTAAGGAAACCGGGACAGGGGTTCTACAATGAGCAGTTCTTC.

The chain is built from TRBV4-1 and TRBJ1-5, with 8 bases identical to TRBD1. The trim removed 0 bases at V and 2 bases at J, leaving 3 bases unmatched. This CDR3 contains 16 residues. The germline gives CDR1 MGHRA, CDR2 YSYEKL. In DNA, the CDR3 is TGCGCCAGCAGCCAAGAGGCGACAGGGGGCAATCAGCCCCAGCATTTT. This sequence encodes CASSQEATGGNQPQHF.

The chain joins TRBV9 to TRBJ1-2; D not resolved. V was shortened by 0 bases and J by 3 bases, with 6 bases between the two germline ends. This CDR3 is built from 13 residues. Per germline, CDR1 SGDLS and CDR2 YYNGEE. CDR3 loop: CASSVDSYYGYTF. The CDR3 DNA follows: TGTGCCAGCAGCGTAGACAGTTACTATGGCTACACCTTC. The variable domain in full, completed from reference TRBV9 and TRBJ1-2, reads DSGVTQTPKHLITATGQRVTLRCSPRSGDLSVYWYQQSLDQGLQFLIQYYNGEERAKGNILERFSAQQFPDLHSELNLSSLELGDSALYFCASSVDSYYGYTFGSGTRLTVV.

The chain carries TRBV24-1 and TRBJ1-4, with 11 bases aligning to TRBD1. The CDR3 runs 19 residues. The V gene end was trimmed by 5 bases and the J gene end by 3 bases; junction bases not matched to a gene: 13. CDR1 and CDR2 from the germline V gene are KGHDR and SFDVKD. DNA for the CDR3: TGTGCCACCAGTGGCTGGACAGGGGGCGCGGATGGAGCTAATGAAAAACTGTTTTTT. This codes for CATSGWTGGADGANEKLFF.

As concerns this clone: This specimen includes other DNA sequences encoding the same CDR3. The chain carries TRBV5-6 and TRBJ1-4; a possible D gene is TRBD1 (5 bases). Germline V lookup: CDR1 SGHDT, CDR2 YYEEEE. The length of the CDR3 is 16 residues. V lost 3 bases to trimming and J lost 2 bases, with 14 bases between them. The CDR3 loop reads CASSSIQGSTNEKLFF. CDR3 nucleotide sequence: TGTGCCAGCAGCTCAATTCAGGGATCGACTAATGAAAAACTGTTTTTT.

V and J are TRBV19 and TRBJ2-7; 10 bases align to TRBD2. The CDR3 covers 18 residues. Germline V gene lookup returns CDR1 LNHDA and CDR2 SQIVND (reference sequence). Losses at the gene ends were 5 bases for V and 2 bases for J; bases not matched to a gene: 15. The CDR3 loop reads CASSPTSGVFLRAYEQYF. Written as DNA, the CDR3 is TGTGCCAGTAGTCCCACTAGCGGGGTATTTCTCCGGGCCTACGAGCAGTACTTC. Full variable domain (remainder filled in from reference TRBV19 and TRBJ2-7): DGGITQSPKYLFRKEGQNVTLSCEQNLNHDAMYWYRQDPGQGLRLIYYSQIVNDFQKGDIAEGYSVSREKKESFPLTVTSAQKNPTAFYLCASSPTSGVFLRAYEQYFGPGTRLTVT.

The V and J genes are TRBV2 and TRBJ1-6; 9 bases agree with TRBD1. From germline, CDR1 is SNHLY and CDR2 FYNNEI. The ends lost 6 bases at V and 7 bases at J; junction bases unmatched: 7. The CDR3 runs 15 residues. The DNA of the CDR3 is TGTGCCAGCAGCAGGGACAGGGTGGGGAATTCACCCCTCCACTTT. It translates to CASSRDRVGNSPLHF.

The J gene is TRBJ1-2, the V gene TRBV30, with 7 nucleotides matching TRBD1. The CDR3 sequence is 15 residues long. Germline assignment: CDR1 GTSNPN and CDR2 SVGIG (reference sequence). The V segment lost 0 bases and the J segment 0 bases; nucleotides outside the gene matches: 4. The CDR3 sequence: CAWSVLTGANYGYTF. CDR3 nucleotide sequence: TGTGCCTGGAGTGTACTTACAGGGGCTAACTATGGCTACACCTTC. Full variable domain (rest looked up from reference TRBV30 and TRBJ1-2): SQTIHQWPATLVQPVGSPLSLECTVEGTSNPNLYWYRQAAGRGLQLLFYSVGIGQISSEVPQNLSASRPQDRQFILSSKKLLLSDSGFYLCAWSVLTGANYGYTFGSGTRLTVV.